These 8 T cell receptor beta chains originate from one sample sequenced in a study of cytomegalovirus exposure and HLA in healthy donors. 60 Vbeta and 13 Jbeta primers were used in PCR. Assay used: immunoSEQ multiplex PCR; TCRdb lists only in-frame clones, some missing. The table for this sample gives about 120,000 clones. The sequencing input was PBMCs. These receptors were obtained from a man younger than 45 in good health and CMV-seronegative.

The CDR3 coding sequence is TGTGCCTGGAGTGTATCACAGCTTCTCTCTGGAAACACCATATATTTT. Its translation: CAWSVSQLLSGNTIYF. The chain combines TRBV30 with TRBJ1-3; D not resolved. There are 16 residues in the CDR3. V lost 0 bases to trimming and J lost 0 bases, with 12 bases between them. The germline V gene encodes CDR1 GTSNPN and CDR2 SVGIG (reference sequence).

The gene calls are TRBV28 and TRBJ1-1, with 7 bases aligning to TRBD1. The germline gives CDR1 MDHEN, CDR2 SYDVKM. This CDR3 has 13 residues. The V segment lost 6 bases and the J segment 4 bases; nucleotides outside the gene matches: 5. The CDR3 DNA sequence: TGTGCCAGCAGGATTGACAGGGCCACTGAAGCTTTCTTT. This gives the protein CASRIDRATEAFF.

CDR3 coding DNA: TGCAGTGGGCGGGTCGGCGAGACCCAGTACTTC. Amino acids: CSGRVGETQYF. The rearrangement links TRBV20-1 to TRBJ2-5; weak D call: TRBD2 (5 bases). The germline CDR1 and CDR2 sequences are DFQATT and SNEGSKA (reference sequence). The CDR3 runs 11 residues. V lost 7 bases, J lost 5 bases, and 11 bases lay in between.

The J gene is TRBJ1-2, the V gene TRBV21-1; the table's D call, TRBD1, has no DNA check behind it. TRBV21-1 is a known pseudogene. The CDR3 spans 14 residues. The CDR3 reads CASSKRRRGQGYTF. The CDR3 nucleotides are TGTGCCAGCAGCAAAAGAAGGAGGGGGCAAGGCTACACCTTC.

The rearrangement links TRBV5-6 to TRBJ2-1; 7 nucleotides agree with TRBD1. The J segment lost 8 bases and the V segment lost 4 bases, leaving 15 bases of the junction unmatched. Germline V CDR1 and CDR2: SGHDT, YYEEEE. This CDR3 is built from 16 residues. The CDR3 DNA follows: TGTGCCAGCAGCCAACGCGAGACAGGGATATTAGATGAGCAGTTCTTC. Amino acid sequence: CASSQRETGILDEQFF.

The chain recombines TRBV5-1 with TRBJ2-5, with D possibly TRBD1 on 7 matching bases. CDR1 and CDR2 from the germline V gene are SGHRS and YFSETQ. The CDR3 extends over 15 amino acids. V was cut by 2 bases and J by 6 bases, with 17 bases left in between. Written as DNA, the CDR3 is TGCGCCAGCAGCTTATTCACAGGGGAGGAAAAGACCCAGTACTTC. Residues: CASSLFTGEEKTQYF.

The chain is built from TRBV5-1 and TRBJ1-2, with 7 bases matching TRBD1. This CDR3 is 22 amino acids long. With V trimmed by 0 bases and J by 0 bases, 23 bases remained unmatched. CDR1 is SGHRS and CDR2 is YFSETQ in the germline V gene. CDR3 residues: CASSLAYLGGQSGPFSNYGYTF. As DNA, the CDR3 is TGCGCCAGCAGCTTGGCCTACTTGGGGGGACAGTCAGGACCTTTTTCTAACTATGGCTACACCTTC.

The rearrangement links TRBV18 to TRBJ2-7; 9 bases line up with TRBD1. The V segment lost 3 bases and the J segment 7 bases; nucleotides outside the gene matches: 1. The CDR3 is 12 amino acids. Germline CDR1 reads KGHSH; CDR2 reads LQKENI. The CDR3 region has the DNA TGTGCCAGCTCACCCGGGACAGGGGAGCAGTACTTC. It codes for CASSPGTGEQYF.